The rows below give T cell receptor beta chains drawn from one sample of a study of glioma-infiltrating T cells after dendritic cell vaccination. The assay was immunoSEQ multiplex PCR, and TCRdb's table has in-frame clones only and misses some. The repertoire has roughly 98,000 clones, 85% to 90% of them found once; the top ten carry around 16%. This material consisted of blood, taken before dendritic cell vaccination. The receptors originated from a human donor with glioblastoma. Both conserved end residues are part of each CDR3. A D gene is named only where the DNA matches it firmly. Size is omitted from some rows. Given values are once, few, many or a class for expanded clones.

d_gene | j_gene | v_gene | abundance | CDR3nt | CDR3aa
NA | TRBJ2-1 | TRBV14 | few | TGTGCCAGCAGCCAGGTTCCAGGGGATATCTACAATGAGCAGTTCTTC | CASSQVPGDIYNEQFF
NA | TRBJ2-7 | TRBV6-6 | NA | TGTGCCAGCAGTACCTATCGTGAGCAGTACTTC | CASSTYREQYF
NA | TRBJ1-4 | TRBV6-1 | NA | TGTGCCAGCAGGGCAGGGGCAACTAATGAAAAACTGTTTTTT | CASRAGATNEKLFF
NA | TRBJ2-1 | TRBV4-1 | NA | TGCGCCAGCAGCCAAGATATGCCACAACGAAACAATGAGCAGTTCTTC | CASSQDMPQRNNEQFF
TRBD1 | TRBJ2-5 | TRBV6-5 | NA | TGTGCCAGCAGGAGACAGGGCCCTGAGACCCAGTACTTC | CASRRQGPETQYF
NA | TRBJ1-2 | TRBV5-5 | NA | TGTGCCAGCAGCTTGGGAGGGGGCTACACCTTC | CASSLGGGYTF
TRBD1 | TRBJ1-2 | TRBV6-5 | NA | TGTGCCAGCAGTCCCGGACAGGGGGCGTCTGGCTACACCTTC | CASSPGQGASGYTF
NA | TRBJ1-2 | TRBV7-9 | NA | TGTGCCAGCAGCTTAGGAGCAGGTGGCTACACCTTC | CASSLGAGGYTF
NA | TRBJ2-1 | TRBV2 | NA | TGTGCCAGCAGGACAGAAACCTACAATGAGCAGTTCTTC | CASRTETYNEQFF
TRBD1 | TRBJ2-7 | TRBV27 | few | TGTGCCAGCAGTTTAGGGGACAGGGACTTGGGAGAGCAGTACTTC | CASSLGDRDLGEQYF
NA | TRBJ2-3 | TRBV9 | NA | TGTGCCAGCAGCGTAACAGGGACGATTACTAGCACAGATACGCAGTATTTT | CASSVTGTITSTDTQYF
TRBD1 | TRBJ1-2 | TRBV2 | once | TGTGCCAGCAGGGGGACAGCTAACTATGGCTACACCTTC | CASRGTANYGYTF
TRBD1 | TRBJ1-1 | TRBV6-1 | NA | TGTGCCAGCAGGGGACAGTTTACTGAAGCTTTCTTT | CASRGQFTEAFF
NA | TRBJ2-1 | TRBV4-1 | NA | TGCGCCAGCAGCCAAGATCGGCGGGATGAGCAGTTCTTC | CASSQDRRDEQFF
TRBD1 | TRBJ2-7 | TRBV2 | NA | TGTGCCAGCAGTGAAGAGTTGGGGCAGGGGGCCTACGAGCAGTACTTC | CASSEELGQGAYEQYF
NA | TRBJ1-5 | TRBV15 | NA | TGTGCCACCAGCAGAGATCCCGGAGGGGTTGATCAGCCCCAGCATTTT | CATSRDPGGVDQPQHF
NA | TRBJ1-2 | TRBV7-8 | once | TGTGCCAGCAGCCACCTGCCCAGCGGACGAACAGGGTACTATGGCTACACCTTC | CASSHLPSGRTGYYGYTF
TRBD1 | TRBJ1-2 | TRBV2 | NA | TGTGCCAGCCGGGACAGGGGTGTGAATAACTATGGCTACACCTTC | CASRDRGVNNYGYTF
NA | TRBJ1-5 | TRBV5-1 | NA | TGCGCCAGCAGCTTGTCAGGGGCGGGTCAGCCCCAGCATTTT | CASSLSGAGQPQHF
TRBD2 | TRBJ2-1 | TRBV7-2 | NA | TGTGCCAGCAGCCCACCGGGACTAGCGGGAGGGATGAGTGAGCAGTTCTTC | CASSPPGLAGGMSEQFF
NA | TRBJ2-5 | TRBV15 | NA | TGTGCCACCAGCAGAGATCTTGGGGGGACGGCGAAGACCCAGTACTTC | CATSRDLGGTAKTQYF
TRBD2 | TRBJ2-7 | TRBV19 | few | TGTGCCACCAGCGGGAAAGATCGCGAGCAGTACTTC | CATSGKDREQYF
NA | TRBJ2-1 | TRBV9 | NA | TGTGCCAGCAGCGTAGAGCAGGCAAGCTCCTACAATGAGCAGTTCTTC | CASSVEQASSYNEQFF
NA | TRBJ2-7 | TRBV27 | NA | TGTGCCAGCAGTTCCAACCGACAGGTTGATCTTTACGAGCAGTACTTC | CASSSNRQVDLYEQYF
NA | TRBJ1-4 | TRBV6-5 | NA | TGTGCCAGCAGTTACTCTACAACTAATGAAAAACTGTTTTTT | CASSYSTTNEKLFF
TRBD2 | TRBJ2-1 | TRBV7-8 | NA | TGTGCCAGCAGCACCGGGACTAGCGATTACAATGAGCAGTTCTTC | CASSTGTSDYNEQFF
TRBD1 | TRBJ2-7 | TRBV4-3 | NA | TGCGCCAGCAGCCAAGCCAGGGGGCACTACGAGCAGTACTTC | CASSQARGHYEQYF
NA | TRBJ2-7 | TRBV29-1 | NA | TGCAGCGTACAGCCCTCAGGGGAGTCCGAGCAGTACTTC | CSVQPSGESEQYF
NA | TRBJ2-5 | TRBV7-2 | NA | TGTGCCAGCAGCGATGATGGGTGGCCCACGGGGGAGACCCAGTACTTC | CASSDDGWPTGETQYF
TRBD2 | TRBJ2-1 | TRBV13 | NA | TGTGCCAGCAGCGGGGGGGGACTAGCGGGAGGCAATGAGCAGTTCTTC | CASSGGGLAGGNEQFF
NA | TRBJ1-5 | TRBV6-5 | NA | TGTGCCTCTAGGGGTAGCAATCAGCCCCAGCATTTT | CASRGSNQPQHF
TRBD1 | TRBJ1-2 | TRBV5-4 | NA | TGTGCCAGCAGCCACACCGGACAGGCTAACTATGGCTACACCTTC | CASSHTGQANYGYTF
NA | TRBJ2-5 | TRBV25-1 | NA | TGTGCCAGCAGTGAGTTGCAGGGACAAGAGACCCAGTACTTC | CASSELQGQETQYF
NA | TRBJ1-4 | TRBV9 | once | TGTGCCAGCAGCGTATCGGCGGCCAGAGGTGAAAAACTGTTTTTT | CASSVSAARGEKLFF
NA | TRBJ2-7 | TRBV11-3 | NA | TGTGCCAGCAGCTCCTATTCCGGGAGTAGTGAGCAGTACTTC | CASSSYSGSSEQYF
NA | TRBJ1-1 | TRBV6-1 | NA | TGTGCCAGCAGCGCAGGGGATGGGAACACTGAAGCTTTCTTT | CASSAGDGNTEAFF
NA | TRBJ2-4 | TRBV27 | NA | TGTGCCAGCAGGTCTTTTCCGGGATTACAAAACATTCAGTACTTC | CASRSFPGLQNIQYF
NA | TRBJ1-2 | TRBV2 | once | TGTGCCAGCAGCATACAGGGAATTAATTATGGCTACACCTTC | CASSIQGINYGYTF
NA | TRBJ2-7 | TRBV27 | few | TGTGCCAGCAGCAGCAGGGTTGGCGAGCAGTACTTC | CASSSRVGEQYF